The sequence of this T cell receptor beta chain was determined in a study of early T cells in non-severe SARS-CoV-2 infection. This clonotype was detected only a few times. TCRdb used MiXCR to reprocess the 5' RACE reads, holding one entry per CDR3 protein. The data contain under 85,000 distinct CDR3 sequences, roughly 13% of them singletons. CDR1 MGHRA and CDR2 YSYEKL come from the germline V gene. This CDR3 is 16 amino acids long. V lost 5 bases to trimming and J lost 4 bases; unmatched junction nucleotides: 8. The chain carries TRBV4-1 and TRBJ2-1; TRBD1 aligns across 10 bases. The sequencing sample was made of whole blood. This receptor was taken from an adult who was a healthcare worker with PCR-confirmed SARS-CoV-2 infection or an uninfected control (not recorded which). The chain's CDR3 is CASSFSGTGEYNEQFF. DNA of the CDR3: TGCGCCAGCAGCTTTTCCGGGACAGGGGAATACAATGAGCAGTTCTTC.